Considering frequency, the clone carrying this T cell receptor beta chain is medium-sized (0.01 to 0.1%). This CDR3 has 17 residues. Germline-derived CDR1 and CDR2 are MNHEY and SMNVEV (reference sequence). The authors prepared UMI-labeled TRB cDNA libraries by 5' RACE. With the 5' RACE reads reprocessed, TCRdb shows one record per CDR3 protein and no DNA. This sample's clone table lists several thousand distinct CDR3 sequences. The data were obtained in a study of CXCR3-negative and CXCR3-positive naive CD8 T cells. Definition of naive CD8+ T cells rested on a CD45RO-CCR7+CD27+CD95- profile. The genes are TRBV27 and TRBJ2-1; TCRdb outputs TRBD2, but without DNA this stays unchecked. The sequence derives from a human donor in good health. Some clones in this sample may be carry-over from other donors' samples. Specimen: naive CXCR3- CD8+ T cells from blood. The sample's subset: CD45RO-CCR7+CD27+CD95- naive CD8+ T cells lacking CXCR3 (TNR3-). Here the CDR3 reads CASSLEGTSGSYNEQFF.